The clone carrying this TCR beta chain was observed a handful of times. No antigen is known for it. The data were taken from a study of cytomegalovirus exposure and HLA in healthy donors. Background on the study: Membership in the Caucasian-associated ancestry cluster was found for 65% to 85% of almost 400 genotyped donors. Study-level results: Several of the most significant clusters appeared, in a later analysis, to be linked to common viral pathogens.

This CDR3 has 18 amino acids. Germline CDR1 reads LGHNA; CDR2 reads YNFKEQ. Losses at the gene ends were 1 base for V and 1 base for J; bases not matched to a gene: 7. The study ran its PCR with 60 Vbeta and 13 Jbeta primers. Using immunoSEQ multiplex PCR, the repertoire was profiled, and TCRdb retains in-frame clones only, with some absent. The sample holds around 160,000 clones, roughly three quarters seen once. This chain links TRBV4-2 with TRBJ2-5; 12 bases agree with TRBD2. This TCR was sampled from a middle-aged woman in good health and CMV-seropositive. The sequencing input was PBMCs. CDR3 sequence: CASSQGNGLAGRQETQYF. The DNA for the CDR3 is TGTGCCAGCAGCCAAGGGAACGGACTAGCGGGACGCCAAGAGACCCAGTACTTC.